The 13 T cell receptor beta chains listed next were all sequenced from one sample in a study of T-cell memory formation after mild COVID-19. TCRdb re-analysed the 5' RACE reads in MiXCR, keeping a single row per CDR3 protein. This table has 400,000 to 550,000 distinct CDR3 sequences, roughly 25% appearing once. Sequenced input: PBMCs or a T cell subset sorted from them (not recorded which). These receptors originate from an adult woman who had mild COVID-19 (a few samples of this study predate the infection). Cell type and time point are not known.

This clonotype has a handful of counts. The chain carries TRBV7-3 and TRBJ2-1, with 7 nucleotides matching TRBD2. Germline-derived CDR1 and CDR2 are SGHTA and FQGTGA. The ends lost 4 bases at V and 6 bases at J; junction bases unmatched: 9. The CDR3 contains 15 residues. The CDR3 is CASSSSAGAINEQFF. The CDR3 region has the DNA TGTGCCAGCAGCTCCTCCGCGGGAGCTATCAATGAGCAGTTCTTC.

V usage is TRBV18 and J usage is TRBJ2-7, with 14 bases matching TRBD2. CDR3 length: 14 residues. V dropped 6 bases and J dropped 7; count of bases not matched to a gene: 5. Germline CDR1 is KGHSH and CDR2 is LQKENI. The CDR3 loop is CASSGLAGAGEQYF. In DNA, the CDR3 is TGTGCCAGCTCGGGACTAGCGGGAGCTGGAGAGCAGTACTTC.

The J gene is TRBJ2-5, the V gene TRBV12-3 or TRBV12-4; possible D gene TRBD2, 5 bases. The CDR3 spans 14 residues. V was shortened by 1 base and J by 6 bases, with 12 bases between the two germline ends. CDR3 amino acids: CASSLGGQKKTQYF. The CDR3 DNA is TGTGCCAGCAGTTTAGGAGGGCAGAAGAAGACCCAGTACTTC.

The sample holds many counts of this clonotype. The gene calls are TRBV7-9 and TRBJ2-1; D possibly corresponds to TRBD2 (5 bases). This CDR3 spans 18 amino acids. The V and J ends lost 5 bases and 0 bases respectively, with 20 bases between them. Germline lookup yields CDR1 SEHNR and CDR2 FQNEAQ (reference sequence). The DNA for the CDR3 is TGTGCCAGCAGCACCCGATCCCGGGGTAGGGACTCCTACAATGAGCAGTTCTTC. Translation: CASSTRSRGRDSYNEQFF.

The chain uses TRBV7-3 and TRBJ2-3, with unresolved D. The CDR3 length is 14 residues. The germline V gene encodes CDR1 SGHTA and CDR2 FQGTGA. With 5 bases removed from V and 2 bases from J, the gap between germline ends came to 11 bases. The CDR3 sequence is CASSLDGFTDTQYF. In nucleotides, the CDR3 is TGTGCCAGCAGCCTGGACGGTTTCACAGATACGCAGTATTTT.

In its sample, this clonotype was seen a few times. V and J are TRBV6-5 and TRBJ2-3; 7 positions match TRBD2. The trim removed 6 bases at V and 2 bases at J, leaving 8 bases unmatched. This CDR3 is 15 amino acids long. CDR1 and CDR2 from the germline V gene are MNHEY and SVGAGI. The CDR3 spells CASSLAVTNTDTQYF. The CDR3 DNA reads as TGTGCCAGCAGCCTAGCGGTGACTAACACAGATACGCAGTATTTT.

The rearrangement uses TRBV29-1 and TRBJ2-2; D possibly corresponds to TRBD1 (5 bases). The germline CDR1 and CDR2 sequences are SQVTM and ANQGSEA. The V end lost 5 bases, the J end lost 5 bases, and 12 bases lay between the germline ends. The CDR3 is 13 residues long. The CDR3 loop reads CSVRGMGTGELFF. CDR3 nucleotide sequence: TGCAGCGTTAGGGGTATGGGAACCGGGGAGCTGTTTTTT.

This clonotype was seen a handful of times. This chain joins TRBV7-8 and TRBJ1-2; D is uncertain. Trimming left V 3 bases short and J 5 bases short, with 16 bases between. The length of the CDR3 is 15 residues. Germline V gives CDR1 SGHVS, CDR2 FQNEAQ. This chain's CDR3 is CASSFTEVRGYGYTF. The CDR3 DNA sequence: TGTGCCAGCAGCTTCACGGAGGTTCGTGGATATGGCTACACCTTC.

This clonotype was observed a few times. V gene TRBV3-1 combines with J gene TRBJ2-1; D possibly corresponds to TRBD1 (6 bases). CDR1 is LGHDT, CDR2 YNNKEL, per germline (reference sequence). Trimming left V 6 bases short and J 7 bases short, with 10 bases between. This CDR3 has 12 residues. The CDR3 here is CASRNDRNEQFF. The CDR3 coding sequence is TGTGCCAGCAGAAACGACAGGAATGAGCAGTTCTTC.

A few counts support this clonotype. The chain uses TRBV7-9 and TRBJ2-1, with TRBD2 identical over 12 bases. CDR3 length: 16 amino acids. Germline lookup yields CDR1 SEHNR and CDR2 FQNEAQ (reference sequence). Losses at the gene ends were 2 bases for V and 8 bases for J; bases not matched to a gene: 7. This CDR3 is CASSLTTSGRTYEQFF. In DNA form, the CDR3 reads TGTGCCAGCAGCTTAACCACTAGCGGGAGGACGTATGAGCAGTTCTTC.

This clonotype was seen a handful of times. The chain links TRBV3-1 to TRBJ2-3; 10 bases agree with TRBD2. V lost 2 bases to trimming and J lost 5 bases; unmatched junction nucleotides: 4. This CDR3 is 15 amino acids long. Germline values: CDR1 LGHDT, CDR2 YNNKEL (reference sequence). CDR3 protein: CASSQPSGSRDTQYF. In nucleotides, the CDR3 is TGTGCCAGCAGCCAACCTAGCGGGAGTAGAGATACGCAGTATTTT.

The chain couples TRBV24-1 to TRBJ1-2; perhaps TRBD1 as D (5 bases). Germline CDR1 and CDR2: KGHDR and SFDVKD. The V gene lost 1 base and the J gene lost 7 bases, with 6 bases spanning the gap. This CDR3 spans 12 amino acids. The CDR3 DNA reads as TGTGCCACCAGTGATTTCAGGGCTGGCTACACCTTC. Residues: CATSDFRAGYTF.

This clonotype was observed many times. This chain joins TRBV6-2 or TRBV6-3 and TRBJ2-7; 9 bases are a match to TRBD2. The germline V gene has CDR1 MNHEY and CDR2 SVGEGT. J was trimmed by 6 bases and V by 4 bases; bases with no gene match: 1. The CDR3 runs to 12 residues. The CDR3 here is CASSLAGVEQYF. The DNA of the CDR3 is TGTGCCAGCAGTTTAGCGGGAGTCGAGCAGTACTTC.